The entry that follows covers one T cell receptor (beta chain) sequence. Its matching antigen is unknown. A second PCR of roughly 6 to 12 cycles used a sample-barcoded 5' primer and a J-beta primer mix. Carrying 12 random nucleotides, a template-switch adaptor labeled each individual cDNA molecule. One entry per CDR3 protein results from TCRdb running MiXCR on the 5' RACE reads. The table lists hundreds of thousands of distinct CDR3 sequences, 32% of them singletons, with less than 20% in the top ten. These data are taken from a study of blood T cells in healthy people across ages. Study-wide points: More naive CD4+ cells and higher diversity marked long-lived donors relative to aged donors. Older individuals had lower TCR beta diversity per million T cells (the decline was roughly linear).

The length of the CDR3 is 15 residues. CDR1 is SGDLS and CDR2 is YYNGEE in the germline V gene. Trimming removed 4 bases from V and 2 bases from J, with 12 bases in between. The source material was blood. The receptor's source is an elderly woman in good health. The chain uses TRBV9 and TRBJ2-2; a weak D match, TRBD1 (6 bases). The CDR3 DNA follows: TGTGCCAGCAGCCCGAGGACAGATAACACCGGGGAGCTGTTTTTT. Its protein is CASSPRTDNTGELFF.